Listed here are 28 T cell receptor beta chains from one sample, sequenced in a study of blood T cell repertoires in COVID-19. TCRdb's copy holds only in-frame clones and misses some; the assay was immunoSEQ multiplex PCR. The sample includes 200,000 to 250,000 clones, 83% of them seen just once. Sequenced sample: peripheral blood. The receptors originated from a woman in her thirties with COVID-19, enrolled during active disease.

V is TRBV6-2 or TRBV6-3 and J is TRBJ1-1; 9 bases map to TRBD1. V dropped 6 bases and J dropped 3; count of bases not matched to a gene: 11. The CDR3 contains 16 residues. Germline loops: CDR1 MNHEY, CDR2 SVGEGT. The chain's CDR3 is CASSRTMTGGDTEAFF. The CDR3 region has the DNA TGTGCCAGCAGCCGTACCATGACAGGGGGGGACACTGAAGCTTTCTTT.

In DNA form, the CDR3 reads TGTGCCAGCACCCCCCGGGGGGTGGACTTCTACGAGCAGTACTTC. Protein: CASTPRGVDFYEQYF. J is TRBJ2-7 and V is TRBV6-5, with TRBD2 matching 7 bases. Germline values: CDR1 MNHEY, CDR2 SVGAGI. The junction had 12 bases not matched to a gene; V was cut back by 7 bases and J by 3 bases. The CDR3 is made up of 15 amino acids.

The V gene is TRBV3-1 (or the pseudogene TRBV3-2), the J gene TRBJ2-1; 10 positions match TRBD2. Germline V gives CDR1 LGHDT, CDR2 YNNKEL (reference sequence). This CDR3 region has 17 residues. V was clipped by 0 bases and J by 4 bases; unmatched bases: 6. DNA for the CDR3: TGTGCCAGCAGCCAAGAGCGACTAGCGGGTATATACAATGAGCAGTTCTTC. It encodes CASSQERLAGIYNEQFF.

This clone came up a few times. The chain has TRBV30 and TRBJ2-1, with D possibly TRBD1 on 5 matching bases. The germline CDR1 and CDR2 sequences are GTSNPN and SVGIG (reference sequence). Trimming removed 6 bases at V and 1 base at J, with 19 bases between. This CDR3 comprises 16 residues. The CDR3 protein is CACQKGAVWSYNEQFF. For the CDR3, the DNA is TGTGCCTGCCAAAAAGGGGCGGTTTGGTCCTACAATGAGCAGTTCTTC.

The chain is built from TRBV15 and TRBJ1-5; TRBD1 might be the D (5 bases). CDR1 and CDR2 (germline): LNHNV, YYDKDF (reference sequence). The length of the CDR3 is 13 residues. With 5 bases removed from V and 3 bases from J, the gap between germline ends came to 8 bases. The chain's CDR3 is CATSGRVNQPQHF. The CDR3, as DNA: TGTGCCACCAGCGGCAGGGTCAATCAGCCCCAGCATTTT.

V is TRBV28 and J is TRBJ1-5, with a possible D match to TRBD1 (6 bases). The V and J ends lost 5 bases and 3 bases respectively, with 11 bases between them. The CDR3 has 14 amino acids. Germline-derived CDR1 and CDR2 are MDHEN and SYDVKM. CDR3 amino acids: CASSLTGTNQPQHF. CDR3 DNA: TGTGCCAGCAGTCTTACAGGGACCAATCAGCCCCAGCATTTT.

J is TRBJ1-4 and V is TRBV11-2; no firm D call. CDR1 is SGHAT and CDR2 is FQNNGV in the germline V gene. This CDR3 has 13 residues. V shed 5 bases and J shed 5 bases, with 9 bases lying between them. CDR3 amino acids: CASSKHRNEKLFF. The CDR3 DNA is TGTGCCAGCAGCAAACACCGAAATGAAAAACTGTTTTTT.

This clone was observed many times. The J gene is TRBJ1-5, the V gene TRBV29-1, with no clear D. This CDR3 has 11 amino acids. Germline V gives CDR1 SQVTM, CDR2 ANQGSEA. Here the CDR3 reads CPPPGNQPQHF. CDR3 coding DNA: TGCCCCCCGCCGGGCAATCAGCCCCAGCATTTT.

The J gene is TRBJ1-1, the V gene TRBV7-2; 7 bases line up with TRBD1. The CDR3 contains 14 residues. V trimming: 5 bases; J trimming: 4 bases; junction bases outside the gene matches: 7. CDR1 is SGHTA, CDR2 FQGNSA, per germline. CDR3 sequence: CASSLGTARTEAFF. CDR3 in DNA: TGTGCCAGCAGCCTGGGGACAGCCCGCACTGAAGCTTTCTTT.

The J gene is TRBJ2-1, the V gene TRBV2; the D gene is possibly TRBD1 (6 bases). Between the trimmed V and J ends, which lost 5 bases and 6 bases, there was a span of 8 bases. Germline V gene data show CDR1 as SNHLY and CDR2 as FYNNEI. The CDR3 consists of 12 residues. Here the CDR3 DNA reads TGTGCCAGCAGTTCACAGGGCAATGAGCAGTTCTTC. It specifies CASSSQGNEQFF.

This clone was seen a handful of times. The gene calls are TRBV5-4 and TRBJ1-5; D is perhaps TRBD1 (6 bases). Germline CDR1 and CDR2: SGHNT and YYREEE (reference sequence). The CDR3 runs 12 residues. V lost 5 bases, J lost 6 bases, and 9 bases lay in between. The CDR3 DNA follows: TGTGCCAGCAGACAGGGAAGTCAGCCCCAGCATTTT. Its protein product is CASRQGSQPQHF. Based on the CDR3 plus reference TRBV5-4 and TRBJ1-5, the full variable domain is ETGVTQSPTHLIKTRGQQVTLRCSSQSGHNTVSWYQQALGQGPQFIFQYYREEENGRGNFPPRFSGLQFPNYSSELNVNALELDDSALYLCASRQGSQPQHFGDGTRLSIL.

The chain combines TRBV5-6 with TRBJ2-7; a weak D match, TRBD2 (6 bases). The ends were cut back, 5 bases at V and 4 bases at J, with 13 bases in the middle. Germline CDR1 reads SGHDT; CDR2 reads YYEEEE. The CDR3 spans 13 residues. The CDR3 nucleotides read TGTGCCAGCAGTCCGACTAGAGCGTACGAGCAGTACTTC. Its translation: CASSPTRAYEQYF.

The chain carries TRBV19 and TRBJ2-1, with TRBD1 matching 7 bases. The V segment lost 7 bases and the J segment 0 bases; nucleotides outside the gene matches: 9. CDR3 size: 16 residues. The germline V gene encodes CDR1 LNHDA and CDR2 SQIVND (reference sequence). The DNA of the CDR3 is TGTGCCAGTACTGACAGGGCAAGGGGCTCCTACAATGAGCAGTTCTTC. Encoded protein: CASTDRARGSYNEQFF.

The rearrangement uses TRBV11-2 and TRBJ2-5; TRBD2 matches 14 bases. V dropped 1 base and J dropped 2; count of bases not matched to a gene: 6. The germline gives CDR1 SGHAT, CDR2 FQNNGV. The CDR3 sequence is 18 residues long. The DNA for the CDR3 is TGTGCCAGCAGCTTAGCATACCGACTAGCGGGGGGGCAAGAGACCCAGTACTTC. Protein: CASSLAYRLAGGQETQYF.

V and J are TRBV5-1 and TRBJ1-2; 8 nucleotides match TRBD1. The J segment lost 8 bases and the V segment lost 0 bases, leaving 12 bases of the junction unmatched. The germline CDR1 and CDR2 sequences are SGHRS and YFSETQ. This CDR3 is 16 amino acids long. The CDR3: CASSLGVSGGARGYTF. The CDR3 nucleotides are TGCGCCAGCAGCTTGGGGGTCTCAGGGGGCGCCAGGGGCTACACCTTC.

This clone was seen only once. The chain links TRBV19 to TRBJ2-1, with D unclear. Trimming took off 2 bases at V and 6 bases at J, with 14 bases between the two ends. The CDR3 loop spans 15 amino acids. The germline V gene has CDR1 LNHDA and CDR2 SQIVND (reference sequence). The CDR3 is CASSIKSSTGNEQFF. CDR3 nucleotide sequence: TGTGCCAGTAGTATAAAGTCGTCAACGGGCAATGAGCAGTTCTTC.

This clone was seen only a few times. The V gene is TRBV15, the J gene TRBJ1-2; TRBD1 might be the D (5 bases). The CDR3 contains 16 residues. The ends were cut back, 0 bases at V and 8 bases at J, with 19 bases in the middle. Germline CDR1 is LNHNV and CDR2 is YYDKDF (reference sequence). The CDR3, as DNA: TGTGCCACCAGCAGAGACAGGGCCAGCCTGATGGGAGGCTACACCTTC. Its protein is CATSRDRASLMGGYTF.

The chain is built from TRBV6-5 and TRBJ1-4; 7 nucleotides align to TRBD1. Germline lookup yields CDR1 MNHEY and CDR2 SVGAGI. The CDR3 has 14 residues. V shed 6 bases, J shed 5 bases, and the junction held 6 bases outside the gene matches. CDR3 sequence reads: CASRAGTANEKLFF. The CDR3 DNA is TGTGCCAGCAGAGCCGGGACAGCGAATGAAAAACTGTTTTTT.

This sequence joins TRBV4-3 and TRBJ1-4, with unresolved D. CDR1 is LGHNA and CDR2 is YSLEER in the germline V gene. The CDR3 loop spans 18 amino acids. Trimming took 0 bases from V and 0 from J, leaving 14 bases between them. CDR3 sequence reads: CASSQDPPNPATNEKLFF. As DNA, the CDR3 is TGCGCCAGCAGCCAAGATCCTCCAAATCCGGCAACTAATGAAAAACTGTTTTTT.

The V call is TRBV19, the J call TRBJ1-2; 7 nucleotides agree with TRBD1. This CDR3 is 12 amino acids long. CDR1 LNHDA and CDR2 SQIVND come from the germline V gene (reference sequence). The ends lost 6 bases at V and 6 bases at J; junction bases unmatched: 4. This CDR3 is CASRQTGNGYTF. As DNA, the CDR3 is TGTGCCAGTAGGCAGACAGGGAATGGCTACACCTTC.

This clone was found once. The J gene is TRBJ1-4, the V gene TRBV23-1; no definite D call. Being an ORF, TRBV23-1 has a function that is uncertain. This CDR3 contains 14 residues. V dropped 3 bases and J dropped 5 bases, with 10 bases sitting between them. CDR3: CASSQWERNEKLFF. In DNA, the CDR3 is TGCGCCAGCAGTCAGTGGGAGAGGAATGAAAAACTGTTTTTT.

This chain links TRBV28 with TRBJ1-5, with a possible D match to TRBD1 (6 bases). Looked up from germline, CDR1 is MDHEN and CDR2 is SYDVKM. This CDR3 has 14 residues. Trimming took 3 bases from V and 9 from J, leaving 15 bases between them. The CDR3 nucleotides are TGTGCCAGCAGTTTGGCAGGGGACCCAGGGCCCCAGCATTTT. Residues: CASSLAGDPGPQHF.

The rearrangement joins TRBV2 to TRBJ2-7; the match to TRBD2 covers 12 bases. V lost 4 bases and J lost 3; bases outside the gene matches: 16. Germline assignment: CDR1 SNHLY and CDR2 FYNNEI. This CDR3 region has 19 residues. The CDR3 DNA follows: TGTGCCAGCAGTGTGCTAAGACTAGCGGGAGACTCCCCTCTCTACGAGCAGTACTTC. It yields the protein CASSVLRLAGDSPLYEQYF.

CDR3 DNA: TGTGCCAGCAGGGTGGACGGGAATCAAGGATACGGCTACACCTTC. Its translation: CASRVDGNQGYGYTF. The rearrangement links TRBV7-9 to TRBJ1-2; no clear D gene. The CDR3 covers 15 residues. V lost 6 bases, J lost 8 bases, and 22 bases lay in between. Germline assignment: CDR1 SEHNR and CDR2 FQNEAQ (reference sequence). Full variable domain (rest looked up from reference TRBV7-9 and TRBJ1-2): DTGVSQNPRHKITKRGQNVTFRCDPISEHNRLYWYRQTLGQGPEFLTYFQNEAQLEKSRLLSDRFSAERPKGSFSTLEIQRTEQGDSAMYLCASRVDGNQGYGYTFGSGTRLTVV.

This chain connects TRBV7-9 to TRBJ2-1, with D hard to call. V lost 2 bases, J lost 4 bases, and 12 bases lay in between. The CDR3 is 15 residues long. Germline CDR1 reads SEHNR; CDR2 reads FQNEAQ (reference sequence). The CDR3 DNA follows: TGTGCCAGCAGCTTATCAGAGGTAGCTTACAATGAGCAGTTCTTC. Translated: CASSLSEVAYNEQFF.

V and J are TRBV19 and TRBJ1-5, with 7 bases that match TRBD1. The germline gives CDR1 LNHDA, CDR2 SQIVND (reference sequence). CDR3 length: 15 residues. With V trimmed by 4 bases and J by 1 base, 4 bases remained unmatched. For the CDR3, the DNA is TGTGCCAGTAGTAAAAAGGGACAGAGCAATCAGCCCCAGCATTTT. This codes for CASSKKGQSNQPQHF.

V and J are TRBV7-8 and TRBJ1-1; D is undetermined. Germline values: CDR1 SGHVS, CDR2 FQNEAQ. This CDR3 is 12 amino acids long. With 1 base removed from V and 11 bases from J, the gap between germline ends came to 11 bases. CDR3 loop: CASSLGVARAFF. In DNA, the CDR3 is TGTGCCAGCAGCTTAGGGGTTGCTAGGGCTTTCTTT.

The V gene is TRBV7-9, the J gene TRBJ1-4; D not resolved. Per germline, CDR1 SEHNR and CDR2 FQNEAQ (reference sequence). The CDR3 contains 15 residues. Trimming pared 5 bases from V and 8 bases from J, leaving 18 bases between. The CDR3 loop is CASSPILNLREKLFF. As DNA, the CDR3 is TGTGCCAGCAGCCCCATACTGAACTTACGGGAAAAACTGTTTTTT.